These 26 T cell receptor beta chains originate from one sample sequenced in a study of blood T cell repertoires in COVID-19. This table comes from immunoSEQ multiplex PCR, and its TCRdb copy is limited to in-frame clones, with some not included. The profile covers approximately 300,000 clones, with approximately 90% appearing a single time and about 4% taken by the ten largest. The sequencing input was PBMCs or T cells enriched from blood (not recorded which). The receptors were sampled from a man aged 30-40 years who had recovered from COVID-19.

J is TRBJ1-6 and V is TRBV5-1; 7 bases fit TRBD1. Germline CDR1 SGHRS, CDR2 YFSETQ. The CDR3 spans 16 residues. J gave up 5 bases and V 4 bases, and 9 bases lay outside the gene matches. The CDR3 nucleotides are TGCGCCAGCAGCCCGTTAGGGACAGAAAATAATTCACCCCTCCACTTT. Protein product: CASSPLGTENNSPLHF.

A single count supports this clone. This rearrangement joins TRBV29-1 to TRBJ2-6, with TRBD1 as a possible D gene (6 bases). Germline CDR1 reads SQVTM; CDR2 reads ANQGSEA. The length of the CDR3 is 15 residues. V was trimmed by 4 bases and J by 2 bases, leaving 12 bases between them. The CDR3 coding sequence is TGCAGCGTTGGAGTCACAGGGCCTGGGGCCAACGTCCTGACTTTC. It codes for CSVGVTGPGANVLTF.

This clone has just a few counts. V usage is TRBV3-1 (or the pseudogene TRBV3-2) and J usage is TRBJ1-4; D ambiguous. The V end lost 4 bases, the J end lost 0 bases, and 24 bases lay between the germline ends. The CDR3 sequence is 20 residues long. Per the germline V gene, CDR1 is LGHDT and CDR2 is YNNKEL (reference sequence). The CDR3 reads CASSPGTQDPGTATNEKLFF. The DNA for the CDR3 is TGTGCCAGCAGCCCAGGAACTCAAGATCCAGGCACTGCAACTAATGAAAAACTGTTTTTT.

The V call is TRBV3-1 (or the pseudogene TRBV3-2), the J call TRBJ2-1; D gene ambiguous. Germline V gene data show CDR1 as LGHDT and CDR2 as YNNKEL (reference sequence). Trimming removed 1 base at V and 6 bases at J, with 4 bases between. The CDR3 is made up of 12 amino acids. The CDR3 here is CASSQAGNEQFF. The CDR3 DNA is TGTGCCAGCAGCCAAGCAGGCAATGAGCAGTTCTTC.

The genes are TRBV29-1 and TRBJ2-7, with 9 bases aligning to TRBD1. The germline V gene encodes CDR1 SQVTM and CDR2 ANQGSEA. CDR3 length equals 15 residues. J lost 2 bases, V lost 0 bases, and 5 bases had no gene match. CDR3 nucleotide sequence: TGCAGCGTTGAAGAAGGACAGGGGAGCCCCTACGAGCAGTACTTC. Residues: CSVEEGQGSPYEQYF.

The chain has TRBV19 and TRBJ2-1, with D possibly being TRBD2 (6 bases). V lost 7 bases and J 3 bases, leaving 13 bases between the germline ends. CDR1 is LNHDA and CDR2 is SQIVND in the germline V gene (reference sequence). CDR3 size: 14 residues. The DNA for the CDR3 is TGTGCCAGTAATGTTGGGACTTTCTACAATGAGCAGTTCTTC. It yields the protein CASNVGTFYNEQFF.

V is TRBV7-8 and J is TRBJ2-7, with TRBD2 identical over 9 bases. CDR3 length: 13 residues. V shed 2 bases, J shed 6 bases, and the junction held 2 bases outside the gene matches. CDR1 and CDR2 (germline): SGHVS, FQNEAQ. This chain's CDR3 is CASSLLAGVEQYF. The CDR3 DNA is TGTGCCAGCAGCTTATTAGCGGGGGTCGAGCAGTACTTC.

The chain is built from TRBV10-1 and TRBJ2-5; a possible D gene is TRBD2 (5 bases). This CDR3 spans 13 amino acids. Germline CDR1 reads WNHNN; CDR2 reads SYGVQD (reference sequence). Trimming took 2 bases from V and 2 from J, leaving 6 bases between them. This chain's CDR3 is CASSEREQETQYF. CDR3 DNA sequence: TGCGCCAGCAGTGAGAGGGAGCAAGAGACCCAGTACTTC.

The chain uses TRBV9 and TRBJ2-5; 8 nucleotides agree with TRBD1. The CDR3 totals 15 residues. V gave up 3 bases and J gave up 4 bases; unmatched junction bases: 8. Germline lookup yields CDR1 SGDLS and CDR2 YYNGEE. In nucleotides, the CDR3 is TGTGCCAGCAGCGCGGGTCCGGACAGGGTAGAGACCCAGTACTTC. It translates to CASSAGPDRVETQYF.

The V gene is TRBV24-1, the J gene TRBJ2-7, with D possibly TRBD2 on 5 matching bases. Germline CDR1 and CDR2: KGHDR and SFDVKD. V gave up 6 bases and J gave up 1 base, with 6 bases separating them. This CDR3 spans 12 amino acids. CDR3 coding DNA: TGTGCCACCAGTCCGGGATCCTACGAGCAGTACTTC. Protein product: CATSPGSYEQYF.

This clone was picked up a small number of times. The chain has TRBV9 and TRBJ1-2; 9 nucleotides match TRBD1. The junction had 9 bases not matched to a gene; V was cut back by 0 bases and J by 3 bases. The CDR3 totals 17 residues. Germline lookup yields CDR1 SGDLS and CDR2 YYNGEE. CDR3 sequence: CASSVEATGGLYYGYTF. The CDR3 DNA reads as TGTGCCAGCAGCGTAGAGGCGACAGGGGGTTTATACTATGGCTACACCTTC.

This CDR3 reads CASSAGLAGGSYEQYF. Here the CDR3 DNA reads TGTGCCAGCAGTGCGGGACTAGCGGGAGGATCCTACGAGCAGTACTTC. The chain combines TRBV6-1 with TRBJ2-7; 15 positions match TRBD2. Germline V gene data show CDR1 as MNHNS and CDR2 as SASEGT. The junction had 2 bases not matched to a gene; V was cut back by 4 bases and J by 1 base. The CDR3 has 16 residues.

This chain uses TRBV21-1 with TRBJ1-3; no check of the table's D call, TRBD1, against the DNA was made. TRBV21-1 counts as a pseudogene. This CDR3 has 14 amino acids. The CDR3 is CASSKGTGGNTIYF. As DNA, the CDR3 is TGTGCCAGCAGCAAAGGGACAGGTGGAAACACCATATATTTT.

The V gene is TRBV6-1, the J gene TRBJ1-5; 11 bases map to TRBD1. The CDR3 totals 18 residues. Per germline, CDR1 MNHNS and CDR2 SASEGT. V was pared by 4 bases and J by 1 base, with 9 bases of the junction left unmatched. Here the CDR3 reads CASSGNRDRGLSNQPQHF. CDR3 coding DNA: TGTGCCAGCAGTGGTAACCGGGACAGGGGGTTGAGCAATCAGCCCCAGCATTTT.

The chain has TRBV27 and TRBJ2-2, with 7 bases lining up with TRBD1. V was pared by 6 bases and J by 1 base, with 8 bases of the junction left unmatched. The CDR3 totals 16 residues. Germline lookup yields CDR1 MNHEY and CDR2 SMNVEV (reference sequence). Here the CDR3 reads CASSLRAGGNTGELFF. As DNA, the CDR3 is TGTGCCAGCAGCTTGAGGGCAGGGGGGAACACCGGGGAGCTGTTTTTT.

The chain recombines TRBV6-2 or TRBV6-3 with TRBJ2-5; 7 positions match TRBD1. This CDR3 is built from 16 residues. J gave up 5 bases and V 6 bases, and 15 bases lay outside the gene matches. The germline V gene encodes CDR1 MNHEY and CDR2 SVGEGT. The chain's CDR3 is CASSPRPTGAWETQYF. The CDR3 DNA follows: TGTGCCAGCAGCCCTCGACCTACAGGGGCATGGGAGACCCAGTACTTC.

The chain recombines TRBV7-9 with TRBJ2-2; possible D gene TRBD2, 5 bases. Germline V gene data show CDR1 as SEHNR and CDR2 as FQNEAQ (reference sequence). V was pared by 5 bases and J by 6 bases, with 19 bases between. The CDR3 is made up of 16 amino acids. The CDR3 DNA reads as TGTGCCAGCAGCGACCGGACTCTTCTGTTGGCCGGGGAGCTGTTTTTT. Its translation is CASSDRTLLLAGELFF. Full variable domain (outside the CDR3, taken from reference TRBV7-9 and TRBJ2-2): DTGVSQNPRHKITKRGQNVTFRCDPISEHNRLYWYRQTLGQGPEFLTYFQNEAQLEKSRLLSDRFSAERPKGSFSTLEIQRTEQGDSAMYLCASSDRTLLLAGELFFGEGSRLTVL.

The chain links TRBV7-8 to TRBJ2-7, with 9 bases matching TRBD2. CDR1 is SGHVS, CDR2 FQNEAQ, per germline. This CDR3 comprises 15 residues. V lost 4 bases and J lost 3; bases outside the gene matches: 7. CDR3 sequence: CASSSWTSAGYEQYF. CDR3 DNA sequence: TGTGCCAGCAGCTCCTGGACTAGCGCAGGCTACGAGCAGTACTTC.

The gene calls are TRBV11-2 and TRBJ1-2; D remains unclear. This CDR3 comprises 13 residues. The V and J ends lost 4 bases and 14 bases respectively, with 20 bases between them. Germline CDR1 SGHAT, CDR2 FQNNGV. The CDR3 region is CASSSAMGDQATF. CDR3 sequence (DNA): TGTGCCAGCAGCTCAGCGATGGGAGACCAAGCTACCTTC.

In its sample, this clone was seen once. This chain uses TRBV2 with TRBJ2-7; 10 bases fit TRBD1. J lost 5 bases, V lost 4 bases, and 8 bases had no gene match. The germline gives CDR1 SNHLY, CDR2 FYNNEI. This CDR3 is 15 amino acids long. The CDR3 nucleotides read TGTGCCAGCAGTGCTTCGACAGGGGGCATCCACGAGCAGTACTTC. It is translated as CASSASTGGIHEQYF.

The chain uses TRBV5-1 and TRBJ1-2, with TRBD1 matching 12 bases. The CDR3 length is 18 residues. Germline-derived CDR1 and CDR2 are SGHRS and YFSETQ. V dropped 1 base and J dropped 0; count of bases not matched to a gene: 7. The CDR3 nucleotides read TGCGCCAGCAGCTTGTCGGGGACAGGGGGCCGAGCTAACTATGGCTACACCTTC. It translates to CASSLSGTGGRANYGYTF.

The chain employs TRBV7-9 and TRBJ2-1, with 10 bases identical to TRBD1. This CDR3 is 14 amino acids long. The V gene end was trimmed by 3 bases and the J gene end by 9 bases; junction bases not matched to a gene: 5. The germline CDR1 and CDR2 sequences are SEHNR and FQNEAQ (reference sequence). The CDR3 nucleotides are TGTGCCAGCAGCTTCGGGACAGGGGTGGGTGAGCAGTTCTTC. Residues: CASSFGTGVGEQFF.

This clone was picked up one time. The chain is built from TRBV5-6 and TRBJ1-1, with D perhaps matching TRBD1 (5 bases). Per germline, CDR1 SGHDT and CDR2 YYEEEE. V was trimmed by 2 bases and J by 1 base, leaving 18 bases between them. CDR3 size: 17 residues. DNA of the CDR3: TGTGCCAGCAGCTTATACTTGGGGGACTCATGGAACACTGAAGCTTTCTTT. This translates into CASSLYLGDSWNTEAFF.

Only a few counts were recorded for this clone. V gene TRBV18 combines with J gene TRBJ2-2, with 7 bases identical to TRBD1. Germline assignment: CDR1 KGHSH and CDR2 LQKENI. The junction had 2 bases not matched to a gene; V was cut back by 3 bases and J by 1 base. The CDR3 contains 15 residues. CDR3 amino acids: CASSPGQQNTGELFF. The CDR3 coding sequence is TGTGCCAGCTCACCGGGACAGCAGAACACCGGGGAGCTGTTTTTT. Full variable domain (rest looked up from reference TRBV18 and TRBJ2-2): NAGVMQNPRHLVRRRGQEARLRCSPMKGHSHVYWYRQLPEEGLKFMVYLQKENIIDESGMPKERFSAEFPKEGPSILRIQQVVRGDSAAYFCASSPGQQNTGELFFGEGSRLTVL.

CDR3 protein: CASSAGAGANVLTF. CDR3 sequence (DNA): TGCGCCAGCAGCGCGGGGGCTGGGGCCAACGTCCTGACTTTC. This chain links TRBV5-1 with TRBJ2-6; TRBD2 matches 7 bases. Germline V CDR1 and CDR2: SGHRS, YFSETQ. The CDR3 covers 14 residues. V shed 4 bases, J shed 2 bases, and the junction held 0 bases outside the gene matches.

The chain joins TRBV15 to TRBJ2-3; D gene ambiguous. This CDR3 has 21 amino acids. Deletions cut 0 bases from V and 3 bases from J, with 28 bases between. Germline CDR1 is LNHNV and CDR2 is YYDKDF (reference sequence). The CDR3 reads CATSRDLRGLVPLKGTDTQYF. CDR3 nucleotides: TGTGCCACCAGCAGAGATTTGAGAGGTCTGGTTCCCCTTAAAGGAACAGATACGCAGTATTTT.